The rows below give T cell receptor beta chains drawn from one sample of a study of T cell repertoires in cytomegalovirus infection. TCRdb re-called the reads with MiXCR, one entry per CDR3 protein. The sample records more than 85,000 distinct CDR3 sequences, around 22% being singletons. The sequenced sample was CD8+ T cells from PBMCs. The receptors originated from a human donor in good health (CMV status not recorded). Some clones in this sample may be carry-over from other donors' samples. CDR3s include the opening cysteine and the closing phenylalanine or tryptophan. Fields, in order: V gene, clone size, J gene, D gene, CDR3 DNA, CDR3 protein. A D gene is named only where the DNA matches it firmly. Clone size is given for some rows only: seen once, a few or many times, or a class if the clone is expanded.

V gene: TRBV9
clone size: NA
J gene: TRBJ2-1
D gene: NA
CDR3 DNA: TGTGCCAGCAGCGACGGGACTGACCTCAATGAGCAGTTCTTC
CDR3 protein: CASSDGTDLNEQFF

V gene: TRBV7-9
clone size: many
J gene: TRBJ1-3
D gene: TRBD1
CDR3 DNA: TGTGCCAGCAGCCCTATATGGGGGACAGGGAACACCATATATTTT
CDR3 protein: CASSPIWGTGNTIYF

V gene: TRBV4-1
clone size: many
J gene: TRBJ2-1
D gene: NA
CDR3 DNA: TGCGCCAGCAGCCAAGATCGGACAGATTACTCCTACAATGAGCAGTTCTTC
CDR3 protein: CASSQDRTDYSYNEQFF

V gene: TRBV15
clone size: few
J gene: TRBJ2-5
D gene: NA
CDR3 DNA: TGTGCCACCAGCAGAGATCGACTCGCCCAAGAGACCCAGTACTTC
CDR3 protein: CATSRDRLAQETQYF

V gene: TRBV20-1
clone size: NA
J gene: TRBJ2-1
D gene: NA
CDR3 DNA: TGCAGTGCTAGTAGTGGGCAGGCGGGGAATGAGCAGTTCTTC
CDR3 protein: CSASSGQAGNEQFF

V gene: TRBV7-8
clone size: many
J gene: TRBJ2-3
D gene: NA
CDR3 DNA: TGTGCCAGCAGCTTAACGCGGGGCAGATTCACAGATACGCAGTATTTT
CDR3 protein: CASSLTRGRFTDTQYF

V gene: TRBV29-1
clone size: NA
J gene: TRBJ1-1
D gene: NA
CDR3 DNA: TGCAGCGTTGAAGAAGGGCTAAACACTGAAGCTTTCTTT
CDR3 protein: CSVEEGLNTEAFF

V gene: TRBV6-1
clone size: few
J gene: TRBJ2-7
D gene: NA
CDR3 DNA: TGTGCCAGCAGTGTAGGGCAGTACGAGCAGTACTTC
CDR3 protein: CASSVGQYEQYF

V gene: TRBV7-9
clone size: few
J gene: TRBJ2-5
D gene: NA
CDR3 DNA: TGTGCCACTGAGGCCAGACAGGACCAAGAGACCCAGTACTTC
CDR3 protein: CATEARQDQETQYF

V gene: TRBV4-1
clone size: NA
J gene: TRBJ1-3
D gene: NA
CDR3 DNA: TGCGCCAGCAGCCAAGAGATCGGGGCCCTATCTGGAAACACCATATATTTT
CDR3 protein: CASSQEIGALSGNTIYF

V gene: TRBV6-2/TRBV6-3
clone size: many
J gene: TRBJ2-3
D gene: TRBD2
CDR3 DNA: TGTGCCAGCATCGGGACTAGCGGCGCAGAGACGCAGTATTTT
CDR3 protein: CASIGTSGAETQYF

V gene: TRBV27
clone size: NA
J gene: TRBJ2-4
D gene: TRBD1
CDR3 DNA: TGTGCCAGCAGTAGCCCGGGACAGGGGCACATTCAGTACTTC
CDR3 protein: CASSSPGQGHIQYF

V gene: TRBV7-8
clone size: few
J gene: TRBJ2-7
D gene: NA
CDR3 DNA: TGTGCCAGCAGCGTAACCATGACGGATCCTTCCTACGAGCAGTACTTC
CDR3 protein: CASSVTMTDPSYEQYF

V gene: TRBV29-1
clone size: few
J gene: TRBJ1-3
D gene: TRBD1
CDR3 DNA: TGCAGCGTATTGGGGGCAGGGGGCAAAGGAAACACCATATATTTT
CDR3 protein: CSVLGAGGKGNTIYF

V gene: TRBV7-9
clone size: few
J gene: TRBJ2-1
D gene: NA
CDR3 DNA: TGTGCCAGCAGCTTAGCGGGGGAGGATGAGCAGTTCTTC
CDR3 protein: CASSLAGEDEQFF

V gene: TRBV4-1
clone size: many
J gene: TRBJ2-1
D gene: NA
CDR3 DNA: TGCGCCAGCAGCCAAGATCTAACAGACTACTCCTACAATGAGCAGTTCTTC
CDR3 protein: CASSQDLTDYSYNEQFF

V gene: TRBV19
clone size: NA
J gene: TRBJ2-2
D gene: NA
CDR3 DNA: TGTGCCAGTAGTATCGGCAACACCGGGGAGCTGTTTTTT
CDR3 protein: CASSIGNTGELFF

V gene: TRBV11-1
clone size: NA
J gene: TRBJ1-1
D gene: NA
CDR3 DNA: TGTGCCAGCAGCGCTGGGACTCGAAACACTGAAGCTTTCTTT
CDR3 protein: CASSAGTRNTEAFF

V gene: TRBV10-3
clone size: many
J gene: TRBJ1-4
D gene: NA
CDR3 DNA: TGTGCCATCAGTGTGAACTTGGCGGGGGAAAAACTGTTTTTT
CDR3 protein: CAISVNLAGEKLFF

V gene: TRBV12-3/TRBV12-4
clone size: once
J gene: TRBJ2-7
D gene: NA
CDR3 DNA: TGTGCCAGCAACAACCAGGGGCTACCCTACGAGCAGTACTTC
CDR3 protein: CASNNQGLPYEQYF

V gene: TRBV2
clone size: NA
J gene: TRBJ1-5
D gene: NA
CDR3 DNA: TGTGCCAGCAGTGAAGGGGCCCGGCAGCCCCAGCATTTT
CDR3 protein: CASSEGARQPQHF

V gene: TRBV7-2
clone size: few
J gene: TRBJ2-3
D gene: TRBD2
CDR3 DNA: TGTGCCAGCACCGCCCTAGCGGGGCTGTATACGCAGTATTTT
CDR3 protein: CASTALAGLYTQYF

V gene: TRBV20-1
clone size: few
J gene: TRBJ2-1
D gene: NA
CDR3 DNA: TGCAGTGCTTTACGTGACAGGGAGGTTGCCTACAATGAGCAGTTCTTC
CDR3 protein: CSALRDREVAYNEQFF

V gene: TRBV5-6
clone size: NA
J gene: TRBJ2-5
D gene: NA
CDR3 DNA: TGTGCCAGCAGCGACGGAGGGATGGTTCAAGAGACCCAGTACTTC
CDR3 protein: CASSDGGMVQETQYF

V gene: TRBV7-2
clone size: NA
J gene: TRBJ2-7
D gene: NA
CDR3 DNA: TGTGCCAGCAGCTTAAGTCGACAGGTAACCTCCTACGAGCAGTACTTC
CDR3 protein: CASSLSRQVTSYEQYF

V gene: TRBV20-1
clone size: NA
J gene: TRBJ1-1
D gene: NA
CDR3 DNA: TGCAGTGCCCCCGTCCAGGGTTGGGTGAACACTGAAGCTTTCTTT
CDR3 protein: CSAPVQGWVNTEAFF

V gene: TRBV7-9
clone size: few
J gene: TRBJ2-5
D gene: TRBD1
CDR3 DNA: TGTGCCAGCACCCTATCGACAGGGGAACTGGGGGAGACCCAGTACTTC
CDR3 protein: CASTLSTGELGETQYF

V gene: TRBV7-8
clone size: many
J gene: TRBJ1-5
D gene: NA
CDR3 DNA: TGTGCCAGCAGCTTAGAGTACCAGGGGAGCAATCAGCCCCAGCATTTT
CDR3 protein: CASSLEYQGSNQPQHF

V gene: TRBV29-1
clone size: few
J gene: TRBJ2-7
D gene: TRBD1
CDR3 DNA: TGCAGCGTCCTGACAGGGAGCTCCTACGAGCAGTACTTC
CDR3 protein: CSVLTGSSYEQYF

V gene: TRBV4-1
clone size: NA
J gene: TRBJ1-2
D gene: NA
CDR3 DNA: TGTGCCAGCAGCCAAGGGGGAGGGGATAACTATGGCTACACCTTC
CDR3 protein: CASSQGGGDNYGYTF

V gene: TRBV28
clone size: few
J gene: TRBJ2-7
D gene: TRBD1
CDR3 DNA: TGTGCCAGCAGCCAACCATTTTCGGGACAGGGCTACGAGCAGTACTTC
CDR3 protein: CASSQPFSGQGYEQYF

V gene: TRBV6-2/TRBV6-3
clone size: few
J gene: TRBJ1-1
D gene: NA
CDR3 DNA: TGTGCCACCGCAGAAGGGGACACTGAAGCTTTCTTT
CDR3 protein: CATAEGDTEAFF

V gene: TRBV7-2
clone size: many
J gene: TRBJ2-5
D gene: TRBD1
CDR3 DNA: TGTGCCAGCAGTCCCCCGGGACAGGGGGCGCTAAGGGAGACCCAGTACTTC
CDR3 protein: CASSPPGQGALRETQYF

V gene: TRBV28
clone size: NA
J gene: TRBJ2-6
D gene: NA
CDR3 DNA: TGTGCCAGCAGTTACCTCTCTGGGGCCAACGTCCTGACTTTC
CDR3 protein: CASSYLSGANVLTF

V gene: TRBV3-1
clone size: once
J gene: TRBJ2-1
D gene: TRBD1
CDR3 DNA: TGTGCCAGCAGCCAAGGGACAGGGGGCTACAATGAGCAGTTCTTC
CDR3 protein: CASSQGTGGYNEQFF

V gene: TRBV6-5
clone size: NA
J gene: TRBJ2-3
D gene: TRBD1
CDR3 DNA: TGTGCCAGCAGTTACTCCAGGGGGCGAGGCACAGATACGCAGTATTTT
CDR3 protein: CASSYSRGRGTDTQYF

V gene: TRBV12-3/TRBV12-4
clone size: NA
J gene: TRBJ1-1
D gene: TRBD1
CDR3 DNA: TGTGCCAGCAGCCCGACAGGGGGCAGGGGTGGGAACACTGAAGCTTTCTTT
CDR3 protein: CASSPTGGRGGNTEAFF

V gene: TRBV27
clone size: many
J gene: TRBJ2-7
D gene: NA
CDR3 DNA: TGTGCCAGCAGTTTATCTGCCTCCGACAGTGGGCAGTACTTC
CDR3 protein: CASSLSASDSGQYF

V gene: TRBV12-3/TRBV12-4
clone size: NA
J gene: TRBJ2-7
D gene: NA
CDR3 DNA: TGTGCCAGCAGTAGGGACAACTCCTACGAGCAGTACTTC
CDR3 protein: CASSRDNSYEQYF

V gene: TRBV9
clone size: NA
J gene: TRBJ2-1
D gene: TRBD1
CDR3 DNA: TGTGCCAGCACCCCGACAGGGGCCAGCTCCTACAATGAGCAGTTCTTC
CDR3 protein: CASTPTGASSYNEQFF

V gene: TRBV6-1
clone size: few
J gene: TRBJ1-5
D gene: NA
CDR3 DNA: TGTGCCAGCAGTGAACGGGTAACGGAGCCCCAGCATTTT
CDR3 protein: CASSERVTEPQHF

V gene: TRBV23-1
clone size: once
J gene: TRBJ2-1
D gene: NA
CDR3 DNA: TGCGCCAGTTTCCTTACAGGGTCAGAGTACAATGAGCAGTTCTTC
CDR3 protein: CASFLTGSEYNEQFF

V gene: TRBV29-1
clone size: many
J gene: TRBJ1-1
D gene: NA
CDR3 DNA: TGCAGCGTTGATAGCGGGGGGGAGGCTGAAGCTTTCTTT
CDR3 protein: CSVDSGGEAEAFF

V gene: TRBV11-2
clone size: once
J gene: TRBJ1-2
D gene: TRBD1
CDR3 DNA: TGTGCCAGCAGCGCCGGGACAGACTATGGCTACACCTTC
CDR3 protein: CASSAGTDYGYTF